Below, 14 T cell receptor beta chains from the same sample are listed, as sequenced in a study of OX40 agonist ivuxolimab in advanced cancers. Produced via immunoSEQ multiplex PCR; TCRdb's table is partial and in-frame only. This table has more than 75,000 clones, less than 90% appearing once. Specimen: CD4+ or CD8+ T cells sorted from blood, collected in a trial of the OX40 agonist ivuxolimab. The receptor source for this set is an adult with an advanced solid tumor such as melanoma, head and neck, liver or kidney cancer.

CDR3 sequence reads: CASRIQSSYNSPLHF. In DNA, the CDR3 is TGTGCCAGCAGAATACAGAGCTCCTATAATTCACCCCTCCACTTT. The V gene is TRBV6-5, the J gene TRBJ1-6, with D unclear. V lost 6 bases to trimming and J lost 0 bases, with 9 bases between them. CDR1 and CDR2 from the germline V gene are MNHEY and SVGAGI. The CDR3 has 15 residues.

The CDR3 spells CASSLGTLSAFF. The CDR3 DNA reads TGTGCCAGCAGCTTAGGGACACTTTCAGCTTTCTTT. This chain uses TRBV7-2 with TRBJ1-1; tentative D call: TRBD1 (5 bases). CDR1 SGHTA and CDR2 FQGNSA come from the germline V gene. V lost 1 base, J lost 10 bases, and 10 bases lay in between. CDR3 length: 12 residues.

Notes on this clone: Other DNA sequences in the sample encode the same CDR3. The rearrangement joins TRBV9 to TRBJ2-2; D gene unclear. V was cut by 2 bases and J by 5 bases, with 10 bases left in between. Per germline, CDR1 SGDLS and CDR2 YYNGEE. The CDR3 has 14 amino acids. CDR3 residues: CASSVGVHTGELFF. CDR3 nucleotides: TGTGCCAGCAGCGTTGGGGTCCATACCGGGGAGCTGTTTTTT.

CDR3 region: CAWSVAGGRETQYF. As DNA, the CDR3 is TGTGCCTGGAGTGTAGCTGGGGGGAGGGAGACCCAGTACTTC. The V call is TRBV30, the J call TRBJ2-5; tentatively, D is TRBD2 (6 bases). Per germline, CDR1 GTSNPN and CDR2 SVGIG (reference sequence). This CDR3 has 14 residues. The ends were cut back, 0 bases at V and 5 bases at J, with 13 bases in the middle.

The V call is TRBV18, the J call TRBJ2-1; 13 positions match TRBD2. Germline values: CDR1 KGHSH, CDR2 LQKENI. Trimming took 3 bases from V and 0 from J; bases not matched to a gene: 5. The CDR3 consists of 18 residues. CDR3 sequence reads: CASSPWTSGGGSYNEQFF. Here the CDR3 DNA reads TGTGCCAGCTCACCTTGGACTAGCGGGGGAGGCTCCTACAATGAGCAGTTCTTC.

This clone came up a few times. CDR3 sequence (DNA): TGTGCCAGCTCACCATATCGGACAGGGGACACCGGGGAGCTGTTTTTT. This codes for CASSPYRTGDTGELFF. V is TRBV18 and J is TRBJ2-2, with 9 bases aligning to TRBD1. The CDR3 extends over 16 amino acids. Trimming cost V 2 bases and J 3 bases; bases outside gene matches: 4. Germline lookup yields CDR1 KGHSH and CDR2 LQKENI.

The gene calls are TRBV5-1 and TRBJ2-6; D is ambiguous. This CDR3 spans 18 amino acids. Per the germline V gene, CDR1 is SGHRS and CDR2 is YFSETQ. V was shortened by 0 bases and J by 2 bases, with 15 bases between the two germline ends. CDR3 sequence reads: CASSLAVAGVPGANVLTF. The CDR3 DNA reads TGCGCCAGCAGCTTGGCGGTCGCAGGCGTCCCTGGGGCCAACGTCCTGACTTTC.

J is TRBJ2-1 and V is TRBV15; possible D gene TRBD2, 5 bases. Germline V gene data show CDR1 as LNHNV and CDR2 as YYDKDF (reference sequence). V lost 2 bases to trimming and J lost 7 bases, with 18 bases between them. The CDR3 runs to 16 residues. CDR3 DNA: TGTGCCACCAGCAGAAAATCCGGACTCCAGGTGAATGAGCAGTTCTTC. Its protein product is CATSRKSGLQVNEQFF.

This sequence joins TRBV18 and TRBJ1-3; D ambiguous. Germline V gene data show CDR1 as KGHSH and CDR2 as LQKENI. Trimming took 6 bases from V and 0 from J, leaving 18 bases between them. This CDR3 has 17 amino acids. For the CDR3, the DNA is TGTGCCAGCTCCCGGACGGCAGGCTTAAGCTCTGGAAACACCATATATTTT. The encoded protein is CASSRTAGLSSGNTIYF.

The chain recombines TRBV7-7 with TRBJ2-5; no definite D call. V lost 0 bases and J lost 1, with 15 bases in between. The germline V gene encodes CDR1 SSHAT and CDR2 FNYEAQ (reference sequence). The CDR3 consists of 17 residues. The CDR3 loop reads CASSLAVLEQTQETQYF. CDR3 DNA sequence: TGTGCCAGCAGCTTAGCGGTATTGGAGCAAACCCAAGAGACCCAGTACTTC.

The rearrangement joins TRBV6-4 to TRBJ2-3; 9 bases line up with TRBD1. Trimming took 4 bases from V and 4 from J; bases not matched to a gene: 9. Germline V gives CDR1 MRHNA, CDR2 SNTAGT. The CDR3 sequence is 16 residues long. In DNA form, the CDR3 reads TGTGCCAGCAGTGCACAGGGGGCGGCTTCCCCAGATACGCAGTATTTT. Translation gives CASSAQGAASPDTQYF.

The J gene is TRBJ2-7, the V gene TRBV30; no clear D. CDR1 is GTSNPN, CDR2 SVGIG, per germline (reference sequence). Trimming left V 0 bases short and J 2 bases short, with 8 bases between. The CDR3 covers 13 residues. CDR3 coding DNA: TGTGCCTGGAGTGTACTGTCTGCCTACGAGCAGTACTTC. Translated, it gives CAWSVLSAYEQYF.

J is TRBJ2-2 and V is TRBV2; D might be TRBD1 (6 bases). The germline V gene has CDR1 SNHLY and CDR2 FYNNEI. The ends were cut back, 6 bases at V and 4 bases at J, with 15 bases in the middle. The CDR3 sequence is 15 residues long. The CDR3 sequence: CASSPRGVGTGELFF. The CDR3 region has the DNA TGTGCCAGCAGCCCCAGGGGCGTGGGCACCGGGGAGCTGTTTTTT.

The genes are TRBV28 and TRBJ1-4; perhaps TRBD1 as D (6 bases). From germline, CDR1 is MDHEN and CDR2 SYDVKM. Trimming left V 6 bases short and J 0 bases short, with 8 bases between. The CDR3 covers 14 residues. CDR3 amino acids: CASRDSATNEKLFF. The DNA of the CDR3 is TGTGCCAGCAGGGACAGCGCAACTAATGAAAAACTGTTTTTT.